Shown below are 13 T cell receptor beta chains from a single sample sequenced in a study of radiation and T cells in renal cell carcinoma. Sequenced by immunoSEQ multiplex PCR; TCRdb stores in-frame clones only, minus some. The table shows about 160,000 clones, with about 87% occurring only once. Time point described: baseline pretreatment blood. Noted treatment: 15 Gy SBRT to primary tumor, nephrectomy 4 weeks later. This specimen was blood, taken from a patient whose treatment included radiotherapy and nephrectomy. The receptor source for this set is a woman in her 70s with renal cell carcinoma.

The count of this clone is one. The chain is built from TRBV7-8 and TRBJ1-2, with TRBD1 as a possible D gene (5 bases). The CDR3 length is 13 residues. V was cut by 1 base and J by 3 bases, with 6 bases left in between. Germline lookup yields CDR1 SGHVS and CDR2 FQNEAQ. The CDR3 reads CASSLGGDYGYTF. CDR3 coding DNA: TGTGCCAGCAGCTTAGGGGGGGACTATGGCTACACCTTC.

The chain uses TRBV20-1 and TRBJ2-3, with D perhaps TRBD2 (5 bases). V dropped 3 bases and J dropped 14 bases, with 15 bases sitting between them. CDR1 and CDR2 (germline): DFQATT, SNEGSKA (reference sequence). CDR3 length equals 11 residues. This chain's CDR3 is CSASEGPRPYF. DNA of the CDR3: TGCAGTGCTAGTGAGGGCCCGAGGCCGTATTTT.

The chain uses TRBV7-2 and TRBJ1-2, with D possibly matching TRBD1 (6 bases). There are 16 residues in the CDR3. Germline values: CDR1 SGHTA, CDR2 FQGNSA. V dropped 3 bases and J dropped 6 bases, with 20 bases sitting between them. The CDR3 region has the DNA TGTGCCAGCAGCTTTCTACAGGGTAGGGTGGGGGATGGCTACACCTTC. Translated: CASSFLQGRVGDGYTF.

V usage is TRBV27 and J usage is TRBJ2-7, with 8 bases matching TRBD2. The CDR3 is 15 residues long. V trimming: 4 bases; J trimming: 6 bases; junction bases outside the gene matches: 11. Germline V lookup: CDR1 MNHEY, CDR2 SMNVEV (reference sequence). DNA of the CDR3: TGTGCCAGCAGTTCCAATGCAGCGGGGGCTCTCGAGCAGTACTTC. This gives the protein CASSSNAAGALEQYF.

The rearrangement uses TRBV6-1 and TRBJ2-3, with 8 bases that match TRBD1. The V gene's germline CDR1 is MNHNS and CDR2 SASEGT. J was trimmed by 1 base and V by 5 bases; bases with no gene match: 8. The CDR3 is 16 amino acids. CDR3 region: CASSKGWGQGTDTQYF. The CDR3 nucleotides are TGTGCCAGCAGTAAAGGGTGGGGACAGGGCACAGATACGCAGTATTTT.

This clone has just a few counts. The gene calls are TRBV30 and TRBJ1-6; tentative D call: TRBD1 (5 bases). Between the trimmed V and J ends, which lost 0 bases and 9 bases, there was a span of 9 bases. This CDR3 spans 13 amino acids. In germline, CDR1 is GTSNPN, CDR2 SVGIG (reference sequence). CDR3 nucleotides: TGTGCCTGGAGTGTAGACAGCAGTTCACCCCTCCACTTT. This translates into CAWSVDSSSPLHF.

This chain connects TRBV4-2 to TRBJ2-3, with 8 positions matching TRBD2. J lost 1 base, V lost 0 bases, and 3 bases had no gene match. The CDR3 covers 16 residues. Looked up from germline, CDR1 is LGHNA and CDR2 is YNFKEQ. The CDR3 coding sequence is TGTGCCAGCAGCCAAGAACTGCGGGGGGGCACAGATACGCAGTATTTT. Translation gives CASSQELRGGTDTQYF.

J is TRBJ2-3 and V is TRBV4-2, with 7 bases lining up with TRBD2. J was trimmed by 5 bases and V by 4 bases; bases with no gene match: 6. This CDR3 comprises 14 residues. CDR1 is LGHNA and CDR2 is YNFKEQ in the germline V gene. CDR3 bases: TGTGCCAGCAGCCCCCTCCCTAGCGGAGATACGCAGTATTTT. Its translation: CASSPLPSGDTQYF.

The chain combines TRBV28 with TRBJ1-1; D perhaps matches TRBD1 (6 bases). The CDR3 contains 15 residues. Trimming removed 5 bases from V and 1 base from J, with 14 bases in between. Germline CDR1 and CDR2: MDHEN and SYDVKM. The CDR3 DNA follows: TGTGCCAGCAGTCGGTTAGGGGGGCCGAACACTGAAGCTTTCTTT. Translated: CASSRLGGPNTEAFF. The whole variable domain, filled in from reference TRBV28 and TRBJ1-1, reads DVKVTQSSRYLVKRTGEKVFLECVQDMDHENMFWYRQDPGLGLRLIYFSYDVKMKEKGDIPEGYSVSREKKERFSLILESASTNQTSMYLCASSRLGGPNTEAFFGQGTRLTVV.

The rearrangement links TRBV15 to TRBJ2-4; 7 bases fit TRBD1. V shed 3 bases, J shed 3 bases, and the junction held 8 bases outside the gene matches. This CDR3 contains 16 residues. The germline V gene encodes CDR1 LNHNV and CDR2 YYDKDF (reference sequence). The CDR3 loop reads CATSRGIQGDKNIQYF. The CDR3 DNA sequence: TGTGCCACCAGCAGGGGTATTCAGGGGGACAAAAACATTCAGTACTTC.

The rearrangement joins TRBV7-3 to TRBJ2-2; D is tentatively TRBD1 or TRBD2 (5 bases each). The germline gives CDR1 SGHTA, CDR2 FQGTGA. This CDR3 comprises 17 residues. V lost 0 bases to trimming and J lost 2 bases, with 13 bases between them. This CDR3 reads CASSLTPGTDNTGELFF. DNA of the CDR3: TGTGCCAGCAGCTTAACGCCCGGGACCGACAACACCGGGGAGCTGTTTTTT.

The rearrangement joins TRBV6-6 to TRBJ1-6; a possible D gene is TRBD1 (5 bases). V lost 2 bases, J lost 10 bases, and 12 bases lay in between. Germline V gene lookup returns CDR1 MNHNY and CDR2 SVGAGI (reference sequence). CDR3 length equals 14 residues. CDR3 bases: TGTGCCAGCAGTTACCTGCAGGGAGGCTCACCCCTCCACTTT. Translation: CASSYLQGGSPLHF.

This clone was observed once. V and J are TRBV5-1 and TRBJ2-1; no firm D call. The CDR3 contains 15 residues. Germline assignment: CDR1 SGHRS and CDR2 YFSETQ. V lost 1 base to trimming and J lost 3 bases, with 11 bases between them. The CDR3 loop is CASSLSGVSYNEQFF. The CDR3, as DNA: TGCGCCAGCAGCTTGTCTGGGGTTAGCTACAATGAGCAGTTCTTC. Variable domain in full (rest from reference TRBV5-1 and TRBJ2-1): KAGVTQTPRYLIKTRGQQVTLSCSPISGHRSVSWYQQTPGQGLQFLFEYFSETQRNKGNFPGRFSGRQFSNSRSEMNVSTLELGDSALYLCASSLSGVSYNEQFFGPGTRLTVL.